This T cell receptor (beta chain) was identified in a study of T cells in Graves' hyperthyroidism and ophthalmopathy. Regarding the study as a whole: By a 13 V-J model, ophthalmopathy was set apart from stable hyperthyroidism.

This CDR3 has 14 residues. V lost 2 bases to trimming and J lost 7 bases, with 12 bases between them. Germline lookup yields CDR1 MDHEN and CDR2 SYDVKM. Amplified regions were TCR beta CDR3 sequences from RNA transcripts. The HTBI primer set was used in a first-round RT-PCR of the TCR CDR3. TCRdb itself ran the multiplex PCR reads through MiXCR, one entry per CDR3 protein. The sample records roughly 640,000 distinct CDR3 sequences, 16% being singletons. This clonotype was detected a few times. The antigen remains unidentified. The rearrangement links TRBV28 to TRBJ1-3; D is uncertain. The TCR sequence derives from a woman aged 35 to 49 with Graves' ophthalmopathy. Sequenced: blood. The CDR3 nucleotides are TGTGCCAGCAGTTTACGGACTCGGACTAACACCATATATTTT. It yields the protein CASSLRTRTNTIYF.